These 9 T cell receptor beta chains originate from one sample sequenced in a study of cytomegalovirus exposure and HLA in healthy donors. Generated by immunoSEQ multiplex PCR, the TCRdb table keeps only in-frame clones and is missing some. The data contain 150,000 to 200,000 clones, roughly 86% of them seen just once; the ten biggest clones take up about 9.4%. Sequencing was performed on PBMCs. These receptor sequences come from a woman aged 18-29 years in good health and CMV-seropositive.

V and J are TRBV5-6 and TRBJ1-5; D unclear. Trimming cost V 1 base and J 6 bases, with 8 bases left between them. From germline, CDR1 is SGHDT and CDR2 YYEEEE. The CDR3 covers 13 residues. The CDR3 DNA reads as TGTGCCAGCAGCTTGAACCTCGGTCAGCCCCAGCATTTT. As protein: CASSLNLGQPQHF.

The chain recombines TRBV11-3 with TRBJ2-1, with TRBD1 as a possible D gene (5 bases). The length of the CDR3 is 16 residues. V gave up 5 bases and J gave up 0 bases, with 14 bases separating them. Germline V gene lookup returns CDR1 SGHNT and CDR2 YENEEA. Here the CDR3 reads CASSLAGPSSYNEQFF. In DNA form, the CDR3 reads TGTGCCAGCAGCCTGGCAGGGCCGAGCTCCTACAATGAGCAGTTCTTC.

This clone was recorded once. CDR3 loop: CASSPEANYEQYF. The DNA of the CDR3 is TGTGCCAGCAGTCCGGAGGCGAACTACGAGCAGTACTTC. This chain links TRBV27 with TRBJ2-7, with a possible D match to TRBD2 (5 bases). Germline CDR1 reads MNHEY; CDR2 reads SMNVEV (reference sequence). V was trimmed by 5 bases and J by 3 bases, leaving 11 bases between them. This CDR3 spans 13 amino acids.

V is TRBV28 and J is TRBJ1-5; no definite D call. The V end lost 2 bases, the J end lost 5 bases, and 13 bases lay between the germline ends. CDR3 size: 15 residues. Germline lookup yields CDR1 MDHEN and CDR2 SYDVKM. CDR3 sequence: CASSLSGRWYQPQHF. Written as DNA, the CDR3 is TGTGCCAGCAGTTTAAGTGGCAGATGGTATCAGCCCCAGCATTTT.

This clone was seen only once. The CDR3 sequence: CASSYYSSGSRETQYF. The CDR3, as DNA: TGTGCCAGCAGTTACTATTCCAGCGGGAGCAGAGAGACCCAGTACTTC. V is TRBV6-5 and J is TRBJ2-5, with TRBD2 matching over 8 bases. V was pared by 1 base and J by 4 bases, with 8 bases of the junction left unmatched. The CDR3 totals 16 residues. CDR1 and CDR2 from the germline V gene are MNHEY and SVGAGI.

DNA of the CDR3: TGTGCCATCGGCGACAGGTCAATCTCTGGAAACACCATATATTTT. Amino acid sequence: CAIGDRSISGNTIYF. The V gene is TRBV10-3, the J gene TRBJ1-3, with a tentative D call TRBD1 (6 bases). Germline V gene data show CDR1 as ENHRY and CDR2 as SYGVKD. The V and J ends lost 8 bases and 0 bases respectively, with 14 bases between them. The CDR3 has 15 residues.

The V call is TRBV28, the J call TRBJ1-2; 7 bases align to TRBD1. From germline, CDR1 is MDHEN and CDR2 SYDVKM. This CDR3 has 13 residues. V lost 2 bases, J lost 7 bases, and 4 bases stayed unmatched. The chain's CDR3 is CASSLEEGAGYTF. CDR3 DNA: TGTGCCAGCAGTTTAGAAGAGGGGGCTGGCTACACCTTC.

The chain combines TRBV10-1 with TRBJ2-7; 7 bases fit TRBD1. J was trimmed by 2 bases and V by 2 bases; bases with no gene match: 0. From germline, CDR1 is WNHNN and CDR2 SYGVQD (reference sequence). The CDR3 has 13 residues. This CDR3 is CASSEQGAYEQYF. The DNA for the CDR3 is TGCGCCAGCAGTGAGCAGGGGGCCTACGAGCAGTACTTC.

The chain has TRBV5-1 and TRBJ2-5; 9 bases are shared with TRBD2. The CDR3 sequence is 14 residues long. V was pared by 0 bases and J by 5 bases, with 2 bases of the junction left unmatched. Germline lookup yields CDR1 SGHRS and CDR2 YFSETQ. The CDR3: CASSLVAGAETQYF. The CDR3 DNA follows: TGCGCCAGCAGCTTGGTAGCGGGAGCTGAGACCCAGTACTTC.